This TCR beta chain was captured by sequencing in a study of blood T cell repertoires in COVID-19. The germline gives CDR1 SGHRS, CDR2 YFSETQ. The CDR3 runs to 16 residues. Trimming shortened V by 4 bases and J by 8 bases, and 24 bases separated the two germline ends. TCRdb's copy holds only in-frame clones and misses some; the assay was immunoSEQ multiplex PCR. The sample consists of 200,000 to 300,000 clones, roughly 86% of them appearing once. Sequencing used peripheral blood. V gene TRBV5-1 combines with J gene TRBJ1-2; D may be TRBD1 (5 bases). The TCR comes from a man aged 50 to 60 with acute or convalescent COVID-19. CDR3 DNA sequence: TGCGCCAGCAGCCCTGGCTTTGGGGCCGCCTTCAAGGGCTACACCTTC. Amino acids: CASSPGFGAAFKGYTF.